This entry lists 24 T cell receptor beta chains sequenced from one sample in a study of CD8 T cells in Susac syndrome. The authors reverse transcribed roughly 0.5 to 1 ug RNA with random hexamers. TCRdb processed the immunoSEQ multiplex PCR reads anew with MiXCR; each CDR3 protein has one entry. The sample records about 100,000 distinct CDR3 sequences, 95% being singletons. Sequencing input: CD8+ T cells from PBMCs. The receptors come from a human donor with Susac syndrome.

V is TRBV28 and J is TRBJ1-1; the D gene is possibly TRBD1 (6 bases). The CDR3 consists of 16 residues. V shed 6 bases and J shed 4 bases, with 21 bases lying between them. CDR1 and CDR2 (germline): MDHEN, SYDVKM. CDR3 in amino acids: CASRPRGRAEVTEAFF. For the CDR3, the DNA is TGTGCCAGCAGACCACGGGGGCGGGCGGAGGTCACTGAAGCTTTCTTT.

V and J are TRBV29-1 and TRBJ1-2; TRBD1 is a possible D gene (5 bases). Trimming shortened V by 7 bases and J by 4 bases, and 13 bases separated the two germline ends. CDR1 and CDR2 (germline): SQVTM, ANQGSEA. The CDR3 is made up of 12 amino acids. The chain's CDR3 is CSATSGIYGYTF. The DNA for the CDR3 is TGCAGCGCCACGTCAGGGATCTATGGCTACACCTTC.

CDR3 sequence reads: CASSLGGLAGVGEQFF. In DNA, the CDR3 is TGTGCCAGCAGCTTAGGAGGACTAGCGGGAGTCGGTGAGCAGTTCTTC. V and J are TRBV7-2 and TRBJ2-1, with 13 bases that match TRBD2. The V gene end was trimmed by 1 base and the J gene end by 9 bases; junction bases not matched to a gene: 6. The CDR3 has 16 residues. The germline V gene encodes CDR1 SGHTA and CDR2 FQGNSA.

V usage is TRBV2 and J usage is TRBJ2-7; TRBD2 agrees at 9 bases. J was trimmed by 12 bases and V by 4 bases; bases with no gene match: 16. The CDR3 spans 15 residues. Looked up from germline, CDR1 is SNHLY and CDR2 is FYNNEI. Written as DNA, the CDR3 is TGTGCCAGCAGTGGCGGGATCGATAGCGGGAGTTTGCGGTACTTC. Translated: CASSGGIDSGSLRYF.

The J gene is TRBJ2-6, the V gene TRBV20-1, with TRBD2 as a possible D gene (6 bases). V shed 5 bases and J shed 0 bases, with 14 bases lying between them. CDR3 length: 16 residues. CDR1 is DFQATT, CDR2 SNEGSKA, per germline (reference sequence). CDR3 nucleotide sequence: TGCAGTGCTCCGACCTGGGAGGACTCTGGGGCCAACGTCCTGACTTTC. Translated, it gives CSAPTWEDSGANVLTF.

The CDR3, as DNA: TGTGCCAGCAATCCCGGAAGCGGGGCGCAGTATTTT. This encodes CASNPGSGAQYF. This chain connects TRBV12-3 or TRBV12-4 to TRBJ2-3, with TRBD2 matching 7 bases. This CDR3 contains 12 residues. V was clipped by 7 bases and J by 10 bases; unmatched bases: 8.

This chain links TRBV6-4 with TRBJ2-1; D is unresolved. The germline gives CDR1 MRHNA, CDR2 SNTAGT. The CDR3 has 16 residues. V was cut by 3 bases and J by 6 bases, with 18 bases left in between. In DNA, the CDR3 is TGTGCCAGCAGTGATTGGGGTGGAGAACCGGTCAATGAGCAGTTCTTC. This codes for CASSDWGGEPVNEQFF.

The V and J genes are TRBV29-1 and TRBJ2-7; tentative D call: TRBD1 (6 bases). The ends were cut back, 6 bases at V and 0 bases at J, with 12 bases in the middle. The CDR3 runs 13 residues. Germline CDR1 reads SQVTM; CDR2 reads ANQGSEA. The CDR3 DNA reads TGCAGCGTGGGGACACTCAACTCCTACGAGCAGTACTTC. As protein: CSVGTLNSYEQYF.

The rearrangement joins TRBV24-1 to TRBJ2-1, with TRBD2 identical over 8 bases. The V gene end was trimmed by 5 bases and the J gene end by 6 bases; junction bases not matched to a gene: 2. CDR3 length: 13 residues. Germline assignment: CDR1 KGHDR and CDR2 SFDVKD. Written as DNA, the CDR3 is TGTGCCACCAGTGGGCTAGCGGGCAATGAGCAGTTCTTC. It is translated as CATSGLAGNEQFF.

In nucleotides, the CDR3 is TGCGCCAGCAGCTTGAGGGCGGGGGGGCAGAGCACAGATACGCAGTATTTT. Its protein is CASSLRAGGQSTDTQYF. This chain uses TRBV5-1 with TRBJ2-3; 9 bases are a match to TRBD2. CDR3 size: 17 residues. V lost 1 base to trimming and J lost 0 bases; unmatched junction nucleotides: 6. The germline V gene has CDR1 SGHRS and CDR2 YFSETQ.

The CDR3 DNA reads as TGTGCCAGCAGCCAAGGACAGGGTCCTTCATACAATGAGCAGTTCTTC. Protein: CASSQGQGPSYNEQFF. The genes are TRBV3-1 and TRBJ2-1; 7 positions match TRBD1. The CDR3 length is 16 residues. Germline CDR1 and CDR2: LGHDT and YNNKEL (reference sequence). The V segment lost 1 base and the J segment 4 bases; nucleotides outside the gene matches: 7.

This clonotype was seen a single time. The chain carries TRBV20-1 and TRBJ2-7; D call uncertain. The germline V gene encodes CDR1 DFQATT and CDR2 SNEGSKA (reference sequence). V was clipped by 3 bases and J by 1 base, with 10 bases between them. The CDR3 covers 13 residues. CDR3 residues: CSARVDGSYEQYF. The CDR3 coding sequence is TGCAGTGCTAGGGTAGACGGTTCCTACGAGCAGTACTTC.

The chain uses TRBV2 and TRBJ2-5; TRBD2 matches 11 bases. CDR1 SNHLY and CDR2 FYNNEI come from the germline V gene. Losses at the gene ends were 8 bases for V and 5 bases for J; bases not matched to a gene: 7. The CDR3 runs to 14 residues. CDR3 protein: CASGTTSGKETQYF. DNA of the CDR3: TGTGCCAGCGGGACGACTAGCGGGAAGGAGACCCAGTACTTC.

The V gene is TRBV18, the J gene TRBJ1-3, with TRBD1 identical over 7 bases. This CDR3 has 14 amino acids. V gave up 6 bases and J gave up 4 bases; unmatched junction bases: 6. Germline values: CDR1 KGHSH, CDR2 LQKENI. CDR3 region: CASSRGTAGNTIYF. CDR3 DNA: TGTGCCAGCTCCCGCGGGACAGCCGGAAACACCATATATTTT.

This chain links TRBV7-3 with TRBJ2-1; 10 bases fit TRBD2. Germline CDR1 is SGHTA and CDR2 is FQGTGA. The CDR3 has 14 amino acids. Unmatched junction bases numbered 5, after V lost 4 bases and J lost 8 bases. Here the CDR3 reads CASSSTGTSDEQFF. The CDR3 DNA reads TGTGCCAGCAGCTCCACCGGGACTAGCGATGAGCAGTTCTTC.

The CDR3, as DNA: TGTGCCAGCAGCGTAGCTCCCCAGGAGACCCAGTACTTC. This codes for CASSVAPQETQYF. V and J are TRBV9 and TRBJ2-5, with D unresolved. CDR1 is SGDLS, CDR2 YYNGEE, per germline. This CDR3 contains 13 residues. Trimming took off 0 bases at V and 5 bases at J, with 8 bases between the two ends.

The chain employs TRBV20-1 and TRBJ2-7; 7 bases are a match to TRBD1. CDR3 length equals 13 residues. CDR1 DFQATT and CDR2 SNEGSKA come from the germline V gene (reference sequence). CDR3 DNA: TGCTCGCTAAATCTAGGGGGCATGTACGAGCAGTACTTC. It translates to CSLNLGGMYEQYF.

CDR3 in DNA: TGCAGTGCTAGTCCCGGGACGGAGACCCAGTACTTC. As protein: CSASPGTETQYF. The chain is built from TRBV20-1 and TRBJ2-5, with D perhaps given as TRBD1 or TRBD2 (5 bases each). The CDR3 sequence is 12 residues long. Germline CDR1 is DFQATT and CDR2 is SNEGSKA (reference sequence). Trimming left V 3 bases short and J 5 bases short, with 10 bases between.

The chain couples TRBV27 to TRBJ2-5; 10 nucleotides align to TRBD2. The length of the CDR3 is 15 residues. Germline CDR1 reads MNHEY; CDR2 reads SMNVEV (reference sequence). After removal of 4 bases from V and 5 bases from J, the junction contained 7 bases not matched to a gene. This chain's CDR3 is CASSSQRGGGETQYF. The CDR3 nucleotides are TGTGCCAGCAGTTCCCAGCGGGGGGGAGGCGAGACCCAGTACTTC.

This chain joins TRBV7-9 and TRBJ1-1; no clear D gene. This CDR3 region has 11 residues. CDR1 is SEHNR and CDR2 is FQNEAQ in the germline V gene (reference sequence). Trimming took 5 bases from V and 7 from J, leaving 8 bases between them. Written as DNA, the CDR3 is TGTGCCAGCAGCCACGGGAGTGAAGCTTTCTTT. It yields the protein CASSHGSEAFF.

The gene calls are TRBV25-1 and TRBJ2-1, with D possibly being TRBD2 (5 bases). There are 16 residues in the CDR3. V lost 1 base, J lost 3 bases, and 13 bases lay in between. Germline CDR1 reads MGHDK; CDR2 reads SYGVNS. The CDR3 protein is CASSESLGGLYNEQFF. CDR3 coding DNA: TGTGCCAGCAGTGAATCGTTAGGCGGACTCTACAATGAGCAGTTCTTC.

The genes are TRBV28 and TRBJ2-3; 8 bases agree with TRBD2. Trimming cost V 3 bases and J 6 bases; bases outside gene matches: 11. Germline V lookup: CDR1 MDHEN, CDR2 SYDVKM. This CDR3 region has 16 residues. In DNA, the CDR3 is TGTGCCAGCAGTTTTGGGGCCGGGGGGGCCGCGGATACGCAGTATTTT. Its translation: CASSFGAGGAADTQYF.

This chain connects TRBV29-1 to TRBJ1-5; D gene uncertain. The CDR3 spans 14 residues. The V end was cut by 2 bases, the J end by 3 bases, with 11 bases between. Germline assignment: CDR1 SQVTM and CDR2 ANQGSEA. CDR3 protein: CSVESGPFNQPQHF. The CDR3 region has the DNA TGCAGCGTTGAATCTGGGCCTTTCAATCAGCCCCAGCATTTT.

This clonotype was seen a few times. The genes are TRBV18 and TRBJ2-7; D uncertain. The germline V gene has CDR1 KGHSH and CDR2 LQKENI. CDR3 length: 13 residues. Trimming left V 3 bases short and J 0 bases short, with 6 bases between. CDR3 sequence reads: CASSPTVSYEQYF. The CDR3 DNA reads TGTGCCAGCTCACCCACGGTCTCCTACGAGCAGTACTTC.